The 13 T cell receptor beta chains below all came from one sample that was sequenced in a study of blood T cell repertoires in COVID-19. TCRdb's table, derived via immunoSEQ multiplex PCR, lists solely in-frame clones and lacks some. The table includes roughly 100,000 clones, less than 85% detected once. The sample consisted of peripheral blood. The receptors shown here come from a woman aged 60-75 years with acute or convalescent COVID-19.

A few counts support this clone. In DNA form, the CDR3 reads TGTGCCAGCAGCCCCGACAGTGTCACTGAAGCTTTCTTT. Translated: CASSPDSVTEAFF. The rearrangement uses TRBV11-3 and TRBJ1-1; tentative D call: TRBD1 (5 bases). The CDR3 totals 13 residues. Germline V lookup: CDR1 SGHNT, CDR2 YENEEA. Trimming removed 5 bases from V and 4 bases from J, with 11 bases in between.

This sequence joins TRBV19 and TRBJ1-5; tentative D call: TRBD1 (5 bases). The CDR3 has 14 amino acids. The V end was cut by 10 bases, the J end by 2 bases, with 15 bases between. Germline CDR1 and CDR2: LNHDA and SQIVND (reference sequence). The CDR3 loop is CATSNTGGNQPQHF. CDR3 in DNA: TGTGCCACGAGTAACACAGGAGGCAATCAGCCCCAGCATTTT.

The V gene is TRBV5-1, the J gene TRBJ1-6, with D possibly TRBD1 on 6 matching bases. V lost 2 bases and J lost 1, with 7 bases in between. The CDR3 totals 15 residues. CDR1 and CDR2 from the germline V gene are SGHRS and YFSETQ. CDR3 sequence reads: CASSFQGSYNSPLHF. The CDR3 coding sequence is TGCGCCAGCAGCTTCCAGGGGTCCTATAATTCACCCCTCCACTTT.

V gene TRBV7-8 combines with J gene TRBJ2-7, with TRBD2 identical over 11 bases. The CDR3 is 15 amino acids. After removal of 5 bases from V and 2 bases from J, the junction contained 5 bases not matched to a gene. The germline V gene has CDR1 SGHVS and CDR2 FQNEAQ. CDR3 DNA sequence: TGTGCCAGCAGCGCCCCTAGCGGGGGGCCCTACGAGCAGTACTTC. This gives the protein CASSAPSGGPYEQYF. Combining the CDR3 with reference TRBV7-8 and TRBJ2-7 gives the whole variable domain GAGVSQSPRYKVAKRGQDVALRCDPISGHVSLFWYQQALGQGPEFLTYFQNEAQLDKSGLPSDRFFAERPEGSVSTLKIQRTQQEDSAVYLCASSAPSGGPYEQYFGPGTRLTVT.

CDR3 nucleotides: TGTGCCAGCAGTTTTAGCGGGGGTCGGCAAGAGACCCAGTACTTC. The encoded protein is CASSFSGGRQETQYF. The rearrangement joins TRBV7-2 to TRBJ2-5, with 9 bases lining up with TRBD2. Germline V CDR1 and CDR2: SGHTA, FQGNSA. CDR3 length: 15 amino acids. V gave up 6 bases and J gave up 2 bases; unmatched junction bases: 7.

This sequence joins TRBV6-2 or TRBV6-3 and TRBJ1-1; 7 positions agree with TRBD1. Germline trimming cut 6 bases from V and 4 bases from J; bases unmatched to any gene: 11. This CDR3 region has 15 residues. Germline V gene sequence: CDR1 MNHEY, CDR2 SVGEGT. CDR3 amino acids: CASSAGGSGGTEAFF. In DNA, the CDR3 is TGTGCCAGCAGCGCTGGCGGATCAGGGGGCACTGAAGCTTTCTTT.

The rearrangement uses TRBV30 and TRBJ1-2; 7 nucleotides align to TRBD1. Looked up from germline, CDR1 is GTSNPN and CDR2 is SVGIG (reference sequence). The CDR3 totals 12 residues. The junction had 5 bases not matched to a gene; V was cut back by 6 bases and J by 4 bases. CDR3: CACRQGFYGYTF. In DNA, the CDR3 is TGTGCCTGTAGACAGGGTTTCTATGGCTACACCTTC.

This chain connects TRBV18 to TRBJ2-3; 8 bases are shared with TRBD2. After removal of 8 bases from V and 0 bases from J, the junction contained 4 bases not matched to a gene. The CDR3 is made up of 14 amino acids. The germline V gene encodes CDR1 KGHSH and CDR2 LQKENI. The CDR3 sequence: CASASSGSTDTQYF. DNA for the CDR3: TGTGCCAGCGCCTCTAGCGGGAGCACAGATACGCAGTATTTT.

This chain uses TRBV3-1 (or the pseudogene TRBV3-2) with TRBJ2-3; 11 positions agree with TRBD2. V gave up 2 bases and J gave up 1 base; unmatched junction bases: 8. The CDR3 has 18 amino acids. Germline V gene lookup returns CDR1 LGHDT and CDR2 YNNKEL (reference sequence). Here the CDR3 reads CASSQSSGGPRGTDTQYF. As DNA, the CDR3 is TGTGCCAGCAGCCAATCTAGCGGGGGGCCCCGCGGCACAGATACGCAGTATTTT.

V usage is TRBV21-1 and J usage is TRBJ2-7; the D call of TRBD2 is as the table states it, not checked on the DNA. TRBV21-1 is a pseudogene. This CDR3 comprises 15 residues. The CDR3 nucleotides are TGTGCCAGCAGTTCCGGGACTAGCGGACCATACGAGCAGTACTTC. This gives the protein CASSSGTSGPYEQYF.

The V call is TRBV11-1, the J call TRBJ1-6; TRBD1 might be the D (5 bases). Germline CDR1 reads SGHAT; CDR2 reads FQDESV (reference sequence). The germline V and J ends were trimmed by 5 bases and 9 bases, with 20 bases remaining between them. The CDR3 spans 16 residues. As DNA, the CDR3 is TGTGCCAGCAGCCCCTGGCGACAGCTCGAAGGTTCACCCCTCCACTTT. This sequence encodes CASSPWRQLEGSPLHF.

The chain uses TRBV10-3 and TRBJ1-4; 12 nucleotides agree with TRBD1. The germline V gene encodes CDR1 ENHRY and CDR2 SYGVKD. V gave up 5 bases and J gave up 2 bases; unmatched junction bases: 6. CDR3 length equals 17 residues. The DNA for the CDR3 is TGTGCCATCAGTCCGGGACAGGGGGCAGGGACTAATGAAAAACTGTTTTTT. Its translation is CAISPGQGAGTNEKLFF.

This chain links TRBV6-6 with TRBJ1-1, with a tentative D call TRBD1 (5 bases). The length of the CDR3 is 15 residues. CDR1 is MNHNY, CDR2 SVGAGI, per germline (reference sequence). V was pared by 6 bases and J by 1 base, with 15 bases between. This chain's CDR3 is CASRPWRQQNTEAFF. In nucleotides, the CDR3 is TGTGCCAGCAGGCCATGGCGACAGCAGAACACTGAAGCTTTCTTT.